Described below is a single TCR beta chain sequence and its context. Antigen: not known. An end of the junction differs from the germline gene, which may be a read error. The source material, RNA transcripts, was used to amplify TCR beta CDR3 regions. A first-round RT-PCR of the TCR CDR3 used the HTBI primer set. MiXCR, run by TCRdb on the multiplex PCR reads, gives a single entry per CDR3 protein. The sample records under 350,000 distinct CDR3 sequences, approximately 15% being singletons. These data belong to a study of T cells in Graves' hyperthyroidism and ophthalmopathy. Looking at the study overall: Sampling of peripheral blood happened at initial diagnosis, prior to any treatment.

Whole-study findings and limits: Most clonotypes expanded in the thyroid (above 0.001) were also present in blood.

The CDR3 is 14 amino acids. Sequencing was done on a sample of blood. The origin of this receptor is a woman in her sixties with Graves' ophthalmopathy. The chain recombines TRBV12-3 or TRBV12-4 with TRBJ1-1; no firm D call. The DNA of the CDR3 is TGTGCCAGCAGTTCTATAGTGGTGAACACTGAGGCTTTCTTT. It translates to CASSSIVVNTEAFF.